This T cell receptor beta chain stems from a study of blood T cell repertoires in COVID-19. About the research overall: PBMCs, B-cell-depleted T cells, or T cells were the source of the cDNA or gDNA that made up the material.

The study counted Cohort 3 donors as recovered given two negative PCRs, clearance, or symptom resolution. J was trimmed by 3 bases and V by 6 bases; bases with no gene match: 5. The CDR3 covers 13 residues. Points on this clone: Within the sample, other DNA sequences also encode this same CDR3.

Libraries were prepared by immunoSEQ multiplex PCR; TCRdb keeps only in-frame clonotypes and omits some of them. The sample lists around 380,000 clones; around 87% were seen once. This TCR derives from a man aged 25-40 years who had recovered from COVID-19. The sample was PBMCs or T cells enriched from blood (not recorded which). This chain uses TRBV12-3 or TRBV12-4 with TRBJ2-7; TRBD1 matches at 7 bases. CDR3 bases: TGTGCCAGCAGCCCCCGGGACAGCTACGAGCAGTACTTC. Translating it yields CASSPRDSYEQYF.